Included here is one T cell receptor beta chain sequence, with context. This specimen belongs to a study of blood T cell repertoires in COVID-19. Study information: Some COVID-19 samples were acute and others convalescent; all came from the United States, Italy and Spain. Sample material is recorded as cDNA or gDNA derived from T cells, B-cell-depleted T cells, or PBMCs.

The method was immunoSEQ multiplex PCR; TCRdb's version includes in-frame clones alone and lacks a portion of them. The sample consists of roughly 40,000 clones, roughly 82% of them appearing once. The CDR3 contains 14 residues. Germline V gene sequence: CDR1 LNHDA, CDR2 SQIVND (reference sequence). V lost 3 bases and J 2 bases, leaving 11 bases between the germline ends. The specimen sequenced was peripheral blood. The TCR originated in a human donor in a cohort sampled during active COVID-19. This chain connects TRBV19 to TRBJ2-7; the D is unclear. In DNA, the CDR3 is TGTGCCAGTAGTATGGCCACCAACACCTACGAGCAGTACTTC. Encoded protein: CASSMATNTYEQYF.